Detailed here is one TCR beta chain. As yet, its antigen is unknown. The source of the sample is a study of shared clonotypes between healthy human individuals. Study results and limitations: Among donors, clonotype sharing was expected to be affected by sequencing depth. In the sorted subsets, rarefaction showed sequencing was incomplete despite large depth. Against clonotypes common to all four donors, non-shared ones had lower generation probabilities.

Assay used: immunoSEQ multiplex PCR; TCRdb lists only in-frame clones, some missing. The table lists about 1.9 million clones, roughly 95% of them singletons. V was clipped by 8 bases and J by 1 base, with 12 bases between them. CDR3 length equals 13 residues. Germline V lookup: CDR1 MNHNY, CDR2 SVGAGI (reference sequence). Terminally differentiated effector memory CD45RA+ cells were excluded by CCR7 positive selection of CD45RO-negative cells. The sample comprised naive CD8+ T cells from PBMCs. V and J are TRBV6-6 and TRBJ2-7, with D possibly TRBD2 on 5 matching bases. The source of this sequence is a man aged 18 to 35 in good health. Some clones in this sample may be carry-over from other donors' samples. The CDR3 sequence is CASSEGSSYEQYF. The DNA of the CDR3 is TGTGCCAGCTCCGAAGGGAGTTCCTACGAGCAGTACTTC.